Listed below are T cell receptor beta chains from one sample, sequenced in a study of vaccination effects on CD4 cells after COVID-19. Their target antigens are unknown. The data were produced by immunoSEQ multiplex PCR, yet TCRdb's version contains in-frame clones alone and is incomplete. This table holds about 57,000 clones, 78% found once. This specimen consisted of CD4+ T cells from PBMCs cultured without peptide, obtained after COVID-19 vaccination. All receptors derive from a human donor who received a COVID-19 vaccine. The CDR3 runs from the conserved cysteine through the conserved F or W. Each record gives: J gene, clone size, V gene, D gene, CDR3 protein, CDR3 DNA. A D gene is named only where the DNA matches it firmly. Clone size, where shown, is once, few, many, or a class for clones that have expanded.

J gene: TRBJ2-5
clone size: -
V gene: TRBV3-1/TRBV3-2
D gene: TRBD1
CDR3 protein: CARRTGRVKETQYF
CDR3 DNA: TGTGCCAGGAGGACAGGGAGAGTTAAAGAGACCCAGTACTTC

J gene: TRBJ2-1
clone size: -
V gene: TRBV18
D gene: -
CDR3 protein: CASSPLIQPEQFF
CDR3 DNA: TGTGCCAGCTCACCACTTATACAGCCTGAGCAGTTCTTC

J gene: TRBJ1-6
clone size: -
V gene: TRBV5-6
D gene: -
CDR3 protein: CASSLGPLGDSPLHF
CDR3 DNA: TGTGCCAGCAGCTTGGGACCCCTTGGGGACTCACCCCTCCACTTT

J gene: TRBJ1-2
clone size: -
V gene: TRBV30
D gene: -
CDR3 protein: CAWGFKANYGYTF
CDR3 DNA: TGTGCCTGGGGCTTTAAAGCTAACTATGGCTACACCTTC

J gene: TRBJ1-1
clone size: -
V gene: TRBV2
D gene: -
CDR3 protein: CASSEIKPVNTEAFF
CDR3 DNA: TGTGCCAGCAGTGAGATAAAGCCCGTGAACACTGAAGCTTTCTTT

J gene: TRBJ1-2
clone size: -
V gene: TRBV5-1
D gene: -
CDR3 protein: CASSSPGDGYTF
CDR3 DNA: TGCGCCAGCAGTTCACCAGGGGATGGCTACACCTTC

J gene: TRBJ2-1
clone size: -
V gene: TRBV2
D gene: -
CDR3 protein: CASSEIGSSYNEQFF
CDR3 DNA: TGTGCCAGCAGTGAGATAGGAAGCTCCTACAATGAGCAGTTCTTC

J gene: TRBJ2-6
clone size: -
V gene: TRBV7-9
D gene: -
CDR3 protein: CASSLPGAGANVLTF
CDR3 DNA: TGTGCCAGCAGCCTTCCAGGGGCCGGGGCCAACGTCCTGACTTTC

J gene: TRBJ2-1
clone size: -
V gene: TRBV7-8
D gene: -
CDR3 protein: CASRSPMRFPKGNEQFF
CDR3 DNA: TGTGCCAGCAGATCCCCAATGAGGTTCCCCAAAGGGAATGAGCAGTTCTTC

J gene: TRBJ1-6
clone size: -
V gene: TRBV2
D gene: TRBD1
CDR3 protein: CASPGQGNNSPLHF
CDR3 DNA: TGTGCCAGCCCGGGACAGGGAAACAATTCACCCCTCCACTTT

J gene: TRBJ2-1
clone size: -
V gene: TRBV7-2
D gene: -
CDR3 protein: CASSSDGSSYNEQFF
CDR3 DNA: TGTGCCAGCAGCTCAGACGGTAGCTCCTACAATGAGCAGTTCTTC

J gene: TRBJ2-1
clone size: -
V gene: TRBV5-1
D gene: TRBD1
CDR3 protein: CASSYQGADEQFF
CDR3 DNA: TGCGCCAGCAGCTACCAGGGGGCGGATGAGCAGTTCTTC

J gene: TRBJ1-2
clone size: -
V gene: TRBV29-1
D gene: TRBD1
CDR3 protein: CSVEPRRGWERGYTF
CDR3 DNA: TGCAGCGTTGAACCCCGCAGGGGGTGGGAAAGGGGCTACACCTTC

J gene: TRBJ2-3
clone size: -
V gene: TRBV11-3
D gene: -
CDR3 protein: CASSITGPPDTQYF
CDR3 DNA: TGTGCCAGCAGCATAACGGGGCCCCCAGATACGCAGTATTTT

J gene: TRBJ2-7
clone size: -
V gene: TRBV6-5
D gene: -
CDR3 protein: CASQAGREQYF
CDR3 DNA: TGTGCCAGCCAGGCCGGGCGCGAGCAGTACTTC

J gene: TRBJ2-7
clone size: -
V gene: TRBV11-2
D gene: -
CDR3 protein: CASSSYTFYEQYF
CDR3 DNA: TGTGCCAGCAGCTCCTATACCTTCTACGAGCAGTACTTC

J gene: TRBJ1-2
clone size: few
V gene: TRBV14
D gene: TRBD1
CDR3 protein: CASSHQGASYGYTF
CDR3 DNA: TGTGCCAGCAGCCATCAGGGGGCCTCCTATGGCTACACCTTC

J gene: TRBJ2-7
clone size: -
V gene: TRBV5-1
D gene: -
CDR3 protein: CASSLNYEQYF
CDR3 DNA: TGCGCCAGCAGCCTTAACTACGAGCAGTACTTC

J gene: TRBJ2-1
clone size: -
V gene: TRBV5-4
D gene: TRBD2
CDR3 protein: CASSLRGGVYNEQFF
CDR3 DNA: TGTGCCAGCAGCTTGCGGGGGGGCGTCTACAATGAGCAGTTCTTC

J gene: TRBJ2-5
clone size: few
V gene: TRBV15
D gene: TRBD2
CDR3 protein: CATSGRGGSETQYF
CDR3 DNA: TGTGCCACCAGCGGGAGAGGCGGGAGTGAGACCCAGTACTTC

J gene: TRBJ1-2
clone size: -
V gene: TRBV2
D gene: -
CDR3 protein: CASSSDSGYGYTF
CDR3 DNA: TGTGCCAGCAGTTCGGACAGTGGCTATGGCTACACCTTC

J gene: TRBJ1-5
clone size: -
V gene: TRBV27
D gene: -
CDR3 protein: CASSPRRETQPQHF
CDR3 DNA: TGTGCCAGCAGTCCACGGAGGGAGACTCAGCCCCAGCATTTT

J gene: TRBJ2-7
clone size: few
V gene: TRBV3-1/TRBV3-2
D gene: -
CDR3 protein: CASSQVWGSGYEQYF
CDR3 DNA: TGTGCCAGCAGCCAAGTTTGGGGGAGCGGGTACGAGCAGTACTTC